Detailed here is one T cell receptor beta chain. Other DNA sequences in this specimen translate into the identical CDR3. Trimming removed 5 bases at V and 4 bases at J, with 12 bases between. Germline CDR1 is MDHEN and CDR2 is SYDVKM. The CDR3 is 14 residues long. As handled by the study authors: Counts of nucleated cells, estimated from reference gene primer amplification, were obtained. Assay used: immunoSEQ multiplex PCR; TCRdb lists only in-frame clones, some missing. The V and J calls and clone size come from that table; D and trimming were worked out from the DNA. Here the sample spans about 270,000 clones, roughly 87% being singletons. This sample is part of a study of blood T cell repertoires in COVID-19. Study at large: Collection of acute and convalescent COVID-19 samples took place in the United States, Italy and Spain. PBMCs, B-cell-depleted T cells, or T cells were the source of the cDNA or gDNA that made up the material.

The receptor was derived from a human donor in a cohort sampled during active COVID-19. The chain links TRBV28 to TRBJ1-5; D might be TRBD1 (5 bases). Input material: peripheral blood. The DNA for the CDR3 is TGTGCCAGCAGTCCCAGGGTGGGGAATCAGCCCCAGCATTTT. This sequence encodes CASSPRVGNQPQHF.